The 30 T cell receptor beta chains below all came from one sample that was sequenced in a study of T cells in localized non-small cell lung cancer. Produced via immunoSEQ multiplex PCR; TCRdb's table is partial and in-frame only. Of some 51,000 clones in the sample, around 86% were seen once. The sequenced sample was peripheral blood, obtained before any cancer treatment. These receptors all come from a woman aged 35-75 years with stage I lung adenocarcinoma.

The CDR3 bases are TGTGCCAGTAGTATCGGGATCTCTAGCACAGATACGCAGTATTTT. This sequence encodes CASSIGISSTDTQYF. The gene calls are TRBV19 and TRBJ2-3, with D perhaps matching TRBD2 (5 bases). V was cut by 3 bases and J by 0 bases, with 10 bases left in between. The germline V gene has CDR1 LNHDA and CDR2 SQIVND (reference sequence). This CDR3 spans 15 amino acids.

The chain couples TRBV5-1 to TRBJ1-2, with TRBD1 identical over 7 bases. The trim removed 0 bases at V and 8 bases at J, leaving 1 base unmatched. The CDR3 has 12 residues. The germline V gene encodes CDR1 SGHRS and CDR2 YFSETQ. The CDR3 sequence is CASSLDRGGYTF. For the CDR3, the DNA is TGCGCCAGCAGCTTGGACAGGGGAGGCTACACCTTC.

There are a few counts of this clone. The chain employs TRBV7-2 and TRBJ2-3; the match to TRBD2 covers 7 bases. The CDR3 has 15 residues. Germline assignment: CDR1 SGHTA and CDR2 FQGNSA. V lost 2 bases to trimming and J lost 4 bases; unmatched junction nucleotides: 6. CDR3 bases: TGTGCCAGCAGCTTAAGGCTAGCGGAGGCAGATACGCAGTATTTT. It encodes CASSLRLAEADTQYF.

The rearrangement links TRBV6-6 to TRBJ2-1; D gene ambiguous. The CDR3 runs 14 residues. The germline gives CDR1 MNHNY, CDR2 SVGAGI (reference sequence). The V end was cut by 2 bases, the J end by 8 bases, with 13 bases between. The CDR3 DNA sequence: TGTGCCAGCAGTTACCAACCTAGGAACTATGAGCAGTTCTTC. This encodes CASSYQPRNYEQFF.

The table lists this clone with a few counts. This chain links TRBV6-6 with TRBJ1-6; no clear D. Trimming took off 0 bases at V and 8 bases at J, with 11 bases between the two ends. CDR1 and CDR2 (germline): MNHNY, SVGAGI (reference sequence). CDR3 length: 15 amino acids. CDR3 protein: CASSYSQPGDSPLHF. The CDR3 nucleotides read TGTGCCAGCAGTTACTCGCAACCCGGAGATTCACCCCTCCACTTT.

The genes are TRBV30 and TRBJ1-1; perhaps TRBD1 as D (5 bases). CDR3 length: 11 amino acids. The germline CDR1 and CDR2 sequences are GTSNPN and SVGIG (reference sequence). The V gene lost 2 bases and the J gene lost 6 bases, with 7 bases spanning the gap. The CDR3 DNA is TGTGCCTGGAGTTTGGGGGCTGAAGCTTTCTTT. Encoded protein: CAWSLGAEAFF.

The chain employs TRBV27 and TRBJ2-3; D unresolved. V lost 6 bases and J 6 bases, leaving 7 bases between the germline ends. The CDR3 is 11 amino acids. Germline V CDR1 and CDR2: MNHEY, SMNVEV (reference sequence). This chain's CDR3 is CASSRLDTQYF. The CDR3 region has the DNA TGTGCCAGCAGCCGGTTGGATACGCAGTATTTT.

The chain recombines TRBV2 with TRBJ1-5, with D maybe TRBD1 (5 bases). The CDR3 extends over 19 amino acids. Germline loops: CDR1 SNHLY, CDR2 FYNNEI. With 1 base removed from V and 6 bases from J, the gap between germline ends came to 25 bases. CDR3 bases: TGTGCCAGCAGTGAAGGTTATCGGGGACCCGGATATATCGGTCAGCCCCAGCATTTT. It specifies CASSEGYRGPGYIGQPQHF.

The rearrangement links TRBV6-5 to TRBJ1-1; D is unclear. Per germline, CDR1 MNHEY and CDR2 SVGAGI. This CDR3 comprises 16 residues. V was clipped by 0 bases and J by 0 bases, with 11 bases between them. The DNA for the CDR3 is TGTGCCAGCAGTTACTCCCCCCCCAATATGAACACTGAAGCTTTCTTT. Its protein is CASSYSPPNMNTEAFF.

This clone was seen once. This chain joins TRBV11-2 and TRBJ2-5, with D unclear. Germline V gene data show CDR1 as SGHAT and CDR2 as FQNNGV. The CDR3 is made up of 12 amino acids. The V end lost 2 bases, the J end lost 5 bases, and 6 bases lay between the germline ends. The CDR3 coding sequence is TGTGCCAGCAGCTTAATGGCGGAGACCCAGTACTTC. Translating it yields CASSLMAETQYF.

The chain recombines TRBV19 with TRBJ1-1; 7 nucleotides match TRBD1. The CDR3 is made up of 15 amino acids. The V gene end was trimmed by 5 bases and the J gene end by 5 bases; junction bases not matched to a gene: 11. The germline V gene has CDR1 LNHDA and CDR2 SQIVND (reference sequence). The CDR3 reads CASSAQTGVGTEAFF. CDR3 coding DNA: TGTGCCAGTAGTGCACAAACAGGGGTAGGTACTGAAGCTTTCTTT.

The rearrangement uses TRBV7-2 and TRBJ2-5; D gene unclear. Trimming took off 1 base at V and 3 bases at J, with 12 bases between the two ends. CDR1 is SGHTA, CDR2 FQGNSA, per germline. CDR3 size: 15 residues. CDR3 coding DNA: TGTGCCAGCAGCTTAGAGGCTAGGAGAGAAGAGACCCAGTACTTC. Protein product: CASSLEARREETQYF.

In this sample, this clone turned up once. This sequence joins TRBV7-9 and TRBJ1-2, with D possibly TRBD1 on 5 matching bases. The CDR3 spans 14 residues. The V end was cut by 2 bases, the J end by 8 bases, with 15 bases between. Germline values: CDR1 SEHNR, CDR2 FQNEAQ (reference sequence). The CDR3 loop is CASSLRNGAGGYTF. The CDR3 DNA reads TGTGCCAGCAGCTTAAGAAACGGGGCAGGAGGCTACACCTTC. The full variable domain, in which reference TRBV7-9 and TRBJ1-2 provide the parts outside the CDR3, is DTGVSQNPRHKITKRGQNVTFRCDPISEHNRLYWYRQTLGQGPEFLTYFQNEAQLEKSRLLSDRFSAERPKGSFSTLEIQRTEQGDSAMYLCASSLRNGAGGYTFGSGTRLTVV.

The chain joins TRBV30 to TRBJ2-5; D is uncertain. CDR3 length: 13 residues. Germline V lookup: CDR1 GTSNPN, CDR2 SVGIG (reference sequence). V lost 5 bases and J lost 3, with 13 bases in between. The CDR3 is CAWGPSLKETQYF. In DNA, the CDR3 is TGTGCCTGGGGCCCGAGCCTTAAAGAGACCCAGTACTTC.

The chain is built from TRBV18 and TRBJ1-5, with TRBD1 as a possible D gene (5 bases). CDR1 KGHSH and CDR2 LQKENI come from the germline V gene. V was cut by 3 bases and J by 9 bases, with 12 bases left in between. The CDR3 spans 13 residues. CDR3 sequence reads: CASSPGDLGPQHF. CDR3 DNA sequence: TGTGCCAGCTCACCGGGGGACCTAGGGCCCCAGCATTTT.

The chain employs TRBV6-1 and TRBJ1-5; D perhaps matches TRBD1 (5 bases). V lost 0 bases to trimming and J lost 4 bases, with 13 bases between them. Per the germline V gene, CDR1 is MNHNS and CDR2 is SASEGT. This CDR3 has 16 amino acids. The CDR3 spells CASSEAGQVPNQPQHF. Here the CDR3 DNA reads TGTGCCAGCAGTGAAGCGGGGCAGGTCCCTAATCAGCCCCAGCATTTT.

For this clone: The sample holds other DNA sequences that translate to the same CDR3. The chain employs TRBV30 and TRBJ2-7; no clear D gene. Germline assignment: CDR1 GTSNPN and CDR2 SVGIG (reference sequence). The germline V and J ends were trimmed by 1 base and 3 bases, with 7 bases remaining between them. This CDR3 has 12 amino acids. CDR3 in amino acids: CAWSGRSYEQYF. The CDR3 DNA sequence: TGTGCCTGGAGTGGTCGGAGCTACGAGCAGTACTTC.

This clone was picked up a small number of times. The rearrangement links TRBV2 to TRBJ1-1; D possibly corresponds to TRBD1 (6 bases). Germline assignment: CDR1 SNHLY and CDR2 FYNNEI. V was trimmed by 7 bases and J by 0 bases, leaving 12 bases between them. CDR3 size: 14 residues. The CDR3 reads CASIQGTMNTEAFF. In nucleotides, the CDR3 is TGTGCCAGCATTCAGGGGACCATGAACACTGAAGCTTTCTTT.

The chain has TRBV18 and TRBJ1-2; D gene unclear. Germline CDR1 and CDR2: KGHSH and LQKENI. V gave up 2 bases and J gave up 3 bases, with 7 bases separating them. The CDR3 loop spans 13 amino acids. CDR3 in DNA: TGTGCCAGCTCACCAGGGCCGTACTATGGCTACACCTTC. Translated, it gives CASSPGPYYGYTF.

The chain couples TRBV15 to TRBJ1-6, with D perhaps TRBD1 (6 bases). The V end lost 0 bases, the J end lost 9 bases, and 15 bases lay between the germline ends. CDR3 size: 16 residues. Germline assignment: CDR1 LNHNV and CDR2 YYDKDF (reference sequence). The CDR3 sequence: CATSRDLGGRGSPLHF. Here the CDR3 DNA reads TGTGCCACCAGCAGAGATTTGGGGGGGCGCGGTTCACCCCTCCACTTT.

The rearrangement uses TRBV19 and TRBJ2-5; D is unresolved. Germline V CDR1 and CDR2: LNHDA, SQIVND (reference sequence). V shed 1 base and J shed 5 bases, with 14 bases lying between them. This CDR3 spans 15 amino acids. CDR3 sequence: CASSIGKGMKETQYF. The CDR3 DNA is TGTGCCAGTAGTATAGGAAAGGGAATGAAGGAGACCCAGTACTTC.

This clone was seen only once. J is TRBJ1-5 and V is TRBV5-6; tentatively, D is TRBD1 (5 bases). The CDR3 is 15 amino acids. Germline CDR1 reads SGHDT; CDR2 reads YYEEEE. The V end was cut by 2 bases, the J end by 3 bases, with 12 bases between. The CDR3 protein is CASSFFGGDNQPQHF. CDR3 bases: TGTGCCAGCAGCTTTTTCGGGGGTGACAATCAGCCCCAGCATTTT.

V gene TRBV5-1 combines with J gene TRBJ1-3, with D maybe TRBD1 (5 bases). From germline, CDR1 is SGHRS and CDR2 YFSETQ. The CDR3 totals 15 residues. V lost 3 bases to trimming and J lost 3 bases, with 13 bases between them. The CDR3 DNA reads TGCGCCAGCAGCTCATTCCAGGGAGTTGGAAACACCATATATTTT. Translated, it gives CASSSFQGVGNTIYF.

The chain carries TRBV7-9 and TRBJ2-5, with 8 bases matching TRBD1. Germline V gene lookup returns CDR1 SEHNR and CDR2 FQNEAQ (reference sequence). CDR3 size: 17 residues. J gave up 5 bases and V 4 bases, and 15 bases lay outside the gene matches. The DNA of the CDR3 is TGTGCCAGCAGCTCTATGGGACAGGCCGGGGGACAGGAGACCCAGTACTTC. The encoded protein is CASSSMGQAGGQETQYF. Complete variable domain (other parts from reference TRBV7-9 and TRBJ2-5): DTGVSQNPRHKITKRGQNVTFRCDPISEHNRLYWYRQTLGQGPEFLTYFQNEAQLEKSRLLSDRFSAERPKGSFSTLEIQRTEQGDSAMYLCASSSMGQAGGQETQYFGPGTRLLVL.

This clone has only one observation. This chain connects TRBV7-9 to TRBJ1-4; D is unresolved. There are 11 residues in the CDR3. CDR1 is SEHNR, CDR2 FQNEAQ, per germline (reference sequence). V shed 4 bases and J shed 6 bases, with 3 bases lying between them. The CDR3 DNA reads TGTGCCAGCAGCTCCTATGAAAAACTGTTTTTT. As protein: CASSSYEKLFF.

J is TRBJ2-3 and V is TRBV6-1; 10 bases align to TRBD2. The CDR3 consists of 17 residues. V lost 4 bases and J lost 3; bases outside the gene matches: 10. Germline V gene sequence: CDR1 MNHNS, CDR2 SASEGT. The CDR3, as DNA: TGTGCCAGCAGTGTGTCGGTAGCGGGGGGCGGAACAGATACGCAGTATTTT. Protein sequence: CASSVSVAGGGTDTQYF.

This chain connects TRBV14 to TRBJ1-2; the D gene is possibly TRBD1 (6 bases). Trimming pared 1 base from V and 5 bases from J, leaving 8 bases between. Per the germline V gene, CDR1 is SGHDN and CDR2 is FVKESK. This CDR3 spans 13 amino acids. CDR3 bases: TGTGCCAGCAGCCAAGTACAGGGATATGGCTACACCTTC. Protein: CASSQVQGYGYTF.

The chain employs TRBV5-4 and TRBJ1-2; tentatively, D is TRBD1 (6 bases). V gave up 4 bases and J gave up 4 bases, with 11 bases separating them. The CDR3 is made up of 13 amino acids. Per germline, CDR1 SGHNT and CDR2 YYREEE (reference sequence). The CDR3 reads CASSTDRSYGYTF. The DNA of the CDR3 is TGTGCCAGCAGCACGGACAGATCCTATGGCTACACCTTC.

The chain uses TRBV9 and TRBJ1-4; D may be TRBD1 (6 bases). The V gene lost 2 bases and the J gene lost 3 bases, with 11 bases spanning the gap. Germline V gene data show CDR1 as SGDLS and CDR2 as YYNGEE. The CDR3 is 15 amino acids. CDR3 sequence (DNA): TGTGCCAGCAGCGTTAGAGGGGGGCCTAATGAAAAACTGTTTTTT. Residues: CASSVRGGPNEKLFF.

The V call is TRBV19, the J call TRBJ1-1; 8 bases are shared with TRBD1. The length of the CDR3 is 14 residues. The V gene's germline CDR1 is LNHDA and CDR2 SQIVND (reference sequence). V dropped 2 bases and J dropped 1; count of bases not matched to a gene: 0. The CDR3 DNA is TGTGCCAGTAGTATACAGGGGGCGAACACTGAAGCTTTCTTT. Its translation is CASSIQGANTEAFF.